This T cell receptor (beta chain) was sequenced during a study of shared clonotypes between healthy human individuals. Some clones are missing from TCRdb's copy, which holds only in-frame ones; the method was immunoSEQ multiplex PCR. Of some 740,000 clones in the sample, around 93% were seen once. This CDR3 comprises 14 residues. V shed 4 bases and J 12 bases; nucleotides not matched to a gene: 11. The germline V gene encodes CDR1 SNHLY and CDR2 FYNNEI. On this clone: Its target is unknown.

It was CD45RO-negative cells, positively selected for CCR7, that made up naive CD8 cells, with terminally differentiated effector memory CD45RA+ cells excluded. Participating donors were healthy, HIV-negative adults free of recent acute infections or vaccinations. The study's findings and limits: When compared with the clonotypes that were shared by all four sorted-subset donors, the non-shared clonotypes turned out to have lower generation probabilities. Naive subsets typically showed greater estimated richness than memory subsets. Sampling used blood alone; tissue repertoires probably differ.

The clonotype originates from a young man in good health. What was sequenced was naive CD8+ T cells sorted from blood. The rearrangement uses TRBV2 and TRBJ2-1, with 8 bases lining up with TRBD1. CDR3 loop: CASSGPTGELRQFF. The CDR3 DNA reads as TGTGCCAGCAGTGGACCGACAGGGGAGCTTCGGCAGTTCTTC. The whole variable domain, filled in from reference TRBV2 and TRBJ2-1, reads EPEVTQTPSHQVTQMGQEVILRCVPISNHLYFYWYRQILGQKVEFLVSFYNNEISEKSEIFDDQFSVERPDGSNFTLKIRSTKLEDSAMYFCASSGPTGELRQFFGPGTRLTVL.